This is a list of T cell receptor beta chains from one sample in a study of blood T cell repertoires in COVID-19. Some clones are missing from TCRdb's copy, which holds only in-frame ones; the method was immunoSEQ multiplex PCR. Of around 380,000 clones listed, 81% are singletons. Sequenced input: peripheral blood. These receptors were collected from a human donor with acute or convalescent COVID-19. The donor label of this sample is uncertain. Both conserved end residues are part of each CDR3. A D gene is named only where the DNA matches it firmly. Clone size is shown for a subset of rows, as once, few, many or a class of expanded clone.

d_gene | j_gene | v_gene | abundance | CDR3aa | CDR3nt
TRBD1 | TRBJ2-2 | TRBV6-2/TRBV6-3 | once | CASSRPDRDGGELFF | TGTGCCAGCAGTCGCCCGGACAGGGACGGCGGGGAGCTGTTTTTT
TRBD2 | TRBJ2-1 | TRBV7-9 | NA | CASSPWSSGRGRNEQFF | TGTGCCAGCAGCCCCTGGTCTAGCGGGAGGGGGAGGAATGAGCAGTTCTTC
NA | TRBJ2-3 | TRBV5-4 | NA | CASSFGLPLGTDTQYF | TGTGCCAGCAGCTTCGGGTTACCCCTGGGCACAGATACGCAGTATTTT
NA | TRBJ2-6 | TRBV5-1 | NA | CASSLVLGANVLTF | TGCGCCAGCAGCTTGGTATTAGGGGCCAACGTCCTGACTTTC
NA | TRBJ1-5 | TRBV6-2/TRBV6-3 | NA | CASSYLTGNQPQHF | TGTGCCAGCAGTTACTTAACGGGCAATCAGCCCCAGCATTTT
NA | TRBJ1-2 | TRBV19 | NA | CASSSAPFPDYGYTF | TGTGCCAGTAGTTCCGCCCCCTTTCCAGACTATGGCTACACCTTC
NA | TRBJ1-1 | TRBV18 | NA | CASSPLRAGPNTEAFF | TGTGCCAGCTCACCACTGAGGGCAGGACCGAACACTGAAGCTTTCTTT
NA | TRBJ2-7 | TRBV6-1 | NA | CASSEYGTHEQYF | TGTGCCAGCAGTGAATACGGTACTCACGAGCAGTACTTC
NA | TRBJ1-2 | TRBV9 | NA | CASSSRFDYGYTF | TGTGCCAGCAGCTCACGGTTTGATTATGGCTACACCTTC
TRBD2 | TRBJ2-5 | TRBV18 | few | CASSSRTSGGIQETQYF | TGTGCCAGCTCATCGCGGACTAGCGGGGGGATACAAGAGACCCAGTACTTC
NA | TRBJ1-6 | TRBV6-5 | NA | CASSSTGTSSPLHF | TGTGCCAGCAGTTCTACAGGGACCAGCTCACCCCTCCACTTT
NA | TRBJ1-2 | TRBV18 | NA | CASSSTRANYGYTF | TGTGCCAGCTCATCGACACGAGCTAACTATGGCTACACCTTC
NA | TRBJ1-2 | TRBV11-2 | NA | CASSLVERRNFYGYTF | TGTGCCAGCAGCTTAGTTGAGCGGAGGAATTTCTATGGCTACACCTTC
TRBD1 | TRBJ1-2 | TRBV18 | once | CASSPYRPGQGGYGYTF | TGTGCCAGCTCACCATATCGCCCGGGACAGGGAGGCTATGGCTACACCTTC
NA | TRBJ2-6 | TRBV7-6 | few | CASSHRTGGANVLTF | TGTGCCAGCAGCCATCGGACTGGTGGGGCCAACGTCCTGACTTTC
NA | TRBJ1-2 | TRBV5-1 | once | CASSFHASNNYGYTF | TGCGCCAGCAGCTTTCATGCCAGTAATAACTATGGCTACACCTTC
NA | TRBJ2-2 | TRBV6-5 | once | CASRNSENTGELFF | TGTGCCAGCAGAAACAGTGAGAACACCGGGGAGCTGTTTTTT
NA | TRBJ2-7 | TRBV27 | NA | CASSFAGPYEQYF | TGTGCCAGCAGTTTCGCGGGACCCTACGAGCAGTACTTC
NA | TRBJ2-1 | TRBV20-1 | NA | CSARSRSGQFF | TGCAGTGCTAGAAGCCGTAGTGGGCAGTTCTTC
NA | TRBJ2-1 | TRBV6-2/TRBV6-3 | NA | CASSSTKYNEQFF | TGTGCCAGCAGTTCGACTAAATACAATGAGCAGTTCTTC
TRBD1 | TRBJ1-1 | TRBV3-1/TRBV3-2 | once | CASADRGNTEAFF | TGTGCTTCCGCGGACAGGGGGAACACTGAAGCTTTCTTT
TRBD2 | TRBJ2-7 | TRBV2 | NA | CASKPGLAGGNDYEQYF | TGTGCCAGTAAACCCGGACTAGCGGGGGGAAACGACTACGAGCAGTACTTC
TRBD1 | TRBJ2-2 | TRBV27 | NA | CASSLSWDRVSGELFF | TGTGCCAGCAGTTTATCGTGGGACAGGGTGTCCGGGGAGCTGTTTTTT
TRBD1 | TRBJ2-5 | TRBV5-1 | NA | CASSGADRGRETQYF | TGCGCCAGCAGCGGGGCAGACAGGGGGCGAGAGACCCAGTACTTC
TRBD2 | TRBJ2-3 | TRBV19 | few | CASSILGLAGDQDTQYF | TGTGCCAGTAGTATATTGGGACTAGCGGGAGATCAAGATACGCAGTATTTT
NA | TRBJ2-3 | TRBV11-2 | NA | CASSLRSVGFNTQYF | TGTGCCAGCAGCTTACGGTCTGTCGGGTTTAATACGCAGTATTTT
NA | TRBJ1-1 | TRBV6-6 | NA | CASRPAGLEAFF | TGTGCCAGCAGACCCGCAGGGCTGGAAGCTTTCTTT
NA | TRBJ2-7 | TRBV5-1 | NA | CASSLDLSSYEQYF | TGCGCCAGCAGCTTGGACCTAAGCTCCTACGAGCAGTACTTC